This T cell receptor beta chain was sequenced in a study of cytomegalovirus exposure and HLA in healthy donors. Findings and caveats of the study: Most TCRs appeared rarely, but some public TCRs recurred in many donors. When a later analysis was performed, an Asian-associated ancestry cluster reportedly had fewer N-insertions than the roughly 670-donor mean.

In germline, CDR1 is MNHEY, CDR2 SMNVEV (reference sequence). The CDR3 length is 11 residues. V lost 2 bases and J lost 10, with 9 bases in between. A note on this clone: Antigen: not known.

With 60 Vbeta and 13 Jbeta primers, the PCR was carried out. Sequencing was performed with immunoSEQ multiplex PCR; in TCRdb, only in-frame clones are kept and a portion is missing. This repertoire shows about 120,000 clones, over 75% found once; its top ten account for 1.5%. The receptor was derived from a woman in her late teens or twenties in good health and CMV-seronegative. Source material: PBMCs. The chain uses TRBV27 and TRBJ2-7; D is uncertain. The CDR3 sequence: CASSLGGLQYF. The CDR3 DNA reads TGTGCCAGCAGTTTAGGCGGCCTACAGTACTTC.